A single sample is the source of the 10 T cell receptor beta chains below, sequenced in a study of neoadjuvant anti-PD-1 for oral cavity cancer. Sample time point: after neoadjuvant nivolumab, at surgical resection. Sequencing was performed with immunoSEQ multiplex PCR; in TCRdb, only in-frame clones are kept and a portion is missing. The repertoire consists of roughly 13,000 clones, with roughly 70% occurring once and the leading ten covering more than 3%. The sample in question was PBMCs, obtained after nivolumab (anti-PD-1) treatment. All receptors come from a person aged 35-79 years with oral cavity squamous cell carcinoma.

This clone was counted between two and nine times. The J gene is TRBJ1-3, the V gene TRBV10-2; D possibly corresponds to TRBD1 (5 bases). The CDR3 extends over 13 amino acids. Germline V gene sequence: CDR1 WSHSY, CDR2 SAAADI. The germline V and J ends were trimmed by 3 bases and 5 bases, with 8 bases remaining between them. CDR3: CASSDRERNTIYF. The CDR3 bases are TGCGCCAGCAGTGACAGGGAGAGAAACACCATATATTTT.

V gene TRBV27 combines with J gene TRBJ2-1, with D maybe TRBD2 (6 bases). Germline V CDR1 and CDR2: MNHEY, SMNVEV (reference sequence). The CDR3 contains 14 residues. With 4 bases removed from V and 8 bases from J, the gap between germline ends came to 15 bases. This CDR3 is CASSSPGLRDEQFF. CDR3 in DNA: TGTGCCAGCAGTTCACCGGGACTTAGGGATGAGCAGTTCTTC.

V is TRBV29-1 and J is TRBJ1-1; D uncertain. V lost 6 bases to trimming and J lost 3 bases, with 14 bases between them. CDR3 length equals 13 residues. The V gene's germline CDR1 is SQVTM and CDR2 ANQGSEA. CDR3 sequence: CSVAGLGDTEAFF. The CDR3 nucleotides are TGCAGCGTCGCCGGACTTGGGGACACTGAAGCTTTCTTT.

The V gene is TRBV4-1, the J gene TRBJ2-5, with 10 bases fitting TRBD2. Trimming removed 4 bases from V and 0 bases from J; junction bases left unmatched: 2. The CDR3 is 15 amino acids. CDR1 and CDR2 (germline): MGHRA, YSYEKL. DNA of the CDR3: TGCGCCAGCAGCCGAGGACTAGCGGACCAAGAGACCCAGTACTTC. As protein: CASSRGLADQETQYF.

Turning to this clone: An end of the junction does not agree with germline; a read error may underlie this. The gene calls are TRBV6-1 and TRBJ2-5, with 10 bases identical to TRBD2. The CDR3 loop spans 15 amino acids. Germline values: CDR1 MNHNS, CDR2 SASEGT. CDR3 coding DNA: TGTGCCAGCAGGGAAGCGGGAGGGGGGAGAGAGACCCAGTACTTC. Encoded protein: CASREAGGGRETQYF.

This chain links TRBV7-8 with TRBJ2-7, with D possibly being TRBD2 (6 bases). This CDR3 is 12 amino acids long. Germline CDR1 and CDR2: SGHVS and FQNEAQ. Trimming left V 5 bases short and J 6 bases short, with 11 bases between. This CDR3 reads CASSGPGGEQYF. The DNA of the CDR3 is TGTGCCAGCAGCGGGCCCGGGGGCGAGCAGTACTTC.

The chain joins TRBV5-1 to TRBJ1-4; maybe TRBD1 (5 bases). Germline V gene sequence: CDR1 SGHRS, CDR2 YFSETQ. Trimming cost V 0 bases and J 0 bases, with 9 bases left between them. The CDR3 sequence is 16 residues long. CDR3 protein: CASSLDGATTNEKLFF. The CDR3 DNA follows: TGCGCCAGCAGCTTGGACGGGGCTACAACTAATGAAAAACTGTTTTTT.

This clone was seen only a few times. The J gene is TRBJ1-5, the V gene TRBV6-6; a possible D gene is TRBD1 (6 bases). The CDR3 totals 16 residues. Germline CDR1 and CDR2: MNHNY and SVGAGI (reference sequence). Trimming removed 6 bases at V and 0 bases at J, with 15 bases between. The CDR3: CASRSGQADSNQPQHF. The DNA of the CDR3 is TGTGCCAGCAGGTCGGGACAAGCAGATAGCAATCAGCCCCAGCATTTT.

This chain links TRBV11-2 with TRBJ2-3, with TRBD1 matching over 7 bases. The CDR3 sequence is 15 residues long. The V gene's germline CDR1 is SGHAT and CDR2 FQNNGV. The ends lost 5 bases at V and 1 base at J; junction bases unmatched: 6. Written as DNA, the CDR3 is TGTGCCAGCAGCACCTGGGACAGCGGCACAGATACGCAGTATTTT. Amino acid sequence: CASSTWDSGTDTQYF.

The V call is TRBV6-1, the J call TRBJ2-5; D is unclear. The CDR3 is 13 residues long. Trimming cost V 2 bases and J 7 bases, with 11 bases left between them. The germline V gene has CDR1 MNHNS and CDR2 SASEGT. CDR3 DNA sequence: TGTGCCAGCAGTGAATCCCCGGTCAGGACCCAGTACTTC. This translates into CASSESPVRTQYF.